A single T cell receptor beta chain is shown here with its context. The antigen is not known. This sample is drawn from a study of T cell responses to AZD1222 COVID-19 vaccine. Study overall: Recipients boosted at about 4 weeks or about 12 weeks are pooled.

Clones were read by immunoSEQ multiplex PCR, and TCRdb kept only the in-frame ones, dropping some. The sample has over 95,000 clones, about 92% seen once. Germline V lookup: CDR1 MGHRA, CDR2 YSYEKL. Trimming pared 7 bases from V and 2 bases from J, leaving 17 bases between. This CDR3 spans 16 amino acids. Study-wide results and limits: Baseline antibody screening turned up just a handful of seropositive AZD1222 recipients. Close to half of all spike-specific TCRs reportedly target regions of the variants that are unmutated. Spike-specific TCRs gained breadth and depth after people received two AZD1222 doses.

V is TRBV4-1 and J is TRBJ1-4, with D maybe TRBD1 (5 bases). The input for sequencing was peripheral blood, taken on day 0 of AZD1222 vaccination. The clonotype comes from an adult in good health. The CDR3 here is CASTLGLAGTNEKLFF. The CDR3 bases are TGCGCCAGCACGCTGGGGTTGGCAGGGACTAATGAAAAACTGTTTTTT.